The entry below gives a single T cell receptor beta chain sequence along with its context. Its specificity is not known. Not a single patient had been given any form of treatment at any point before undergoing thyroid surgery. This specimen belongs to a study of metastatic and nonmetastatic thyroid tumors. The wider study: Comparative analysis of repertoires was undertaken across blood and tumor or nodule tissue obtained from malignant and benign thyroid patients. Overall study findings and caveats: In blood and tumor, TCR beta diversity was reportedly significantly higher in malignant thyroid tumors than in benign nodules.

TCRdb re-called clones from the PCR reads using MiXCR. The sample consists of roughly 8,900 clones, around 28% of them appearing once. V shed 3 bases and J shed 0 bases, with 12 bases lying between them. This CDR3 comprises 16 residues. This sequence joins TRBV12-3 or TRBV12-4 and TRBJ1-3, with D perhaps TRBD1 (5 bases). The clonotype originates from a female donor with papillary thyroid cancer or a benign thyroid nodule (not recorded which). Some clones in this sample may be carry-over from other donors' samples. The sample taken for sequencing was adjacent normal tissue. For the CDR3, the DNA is TGTGCCAGCAGTTTCTGGGACGTTCTCTCTGGAAACACCATATATTTT. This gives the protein CASSFWDVLSGNTIYF.